One and the same sample provided the 32 T cell receptor beta chains below, sequenced in a study of blood T cell repertoires in COVID-19. Only in-frame clones appear in the TCRdb table, and some are missing; sequencing was by immunoSEQ multiplex PCR. The table has over 200,000 clones, about 83% seen once. The sample comprised peripheral blood. The receptors were sampled from a woman aged 25 to 39 with COVID-19, enrolled during active disease.

CDR3 loop: CASSGSSGNIFTDTQYF. The DNA for the CDR3 is TGTGCCAGCAGCGGGTCTAGCGGGAATATCTTCACAGATACGCAGTATTTT. This chain links TRBV5-4 with TRBJ2-3, with 9 bases matching TRBD2. J gave up 2 bases and V 4 bases, and 11 bases lay outside the gene matches. Germline V gene lookup returns CDR1 SGHNT and CDR2 YYREEE (reference sequence). This CDR3 contains 17 residues. The complete variable domain, with remaining parts taken from reference TRBV5-4 and TRBJ2-3, reads ETGVTQSPTHLIKTRGQQVTLRCSSQSGHNTVSWYQQALGQGPQFIFQYYREEENGRGNFPPRFSGLQFPNYSSELNVNALELDDSALYLCASSGSSGNIFTDTQYFGPGTRLTVL.

The V call is TRBV19, the J call TRBJ2-2; possibly TRBD2 for D (5 bases). Trimming pared 5 bases from V and 1 base from J, leaving 8 bases between. Germline-derived CDR1 and CDR2 are LNHDA and SQIVND (reference sequence). The CDR3 is 14 amino acids. For the CDR3, the DNA is TGTGCCAGTAGTTCTGCGGGGAACACCGGGGAGCTGTTTTTT. It is translated as CASSSAGNTGELFF.

CDR3 amino acids: CASKLAGAQETQYF. The DNA of the CDR3 is TGTGCCAGCAAATTAGCGGGAGCCCAAGAGACCCAGTACTTC. The rearrangement uses TRBV2 and TRBJ2-5, with 9 positions matching TRBD2. With V trimmed by 7 bases and J by 1 base, 4 bases remained unmatched. Germline values: CDR1 SNHLY, CDR2 FYNNEI. The length of the CDR3 is 14 residues.

The genes are TRBV2 and TRBJ1-2; D not resolved. Germline-derived CDR1 and CDR2 are SNHLY and FYNNEI. The CDR3 is 14 amino acids. Trimming left V 1 base short and J 1 base short, with 7 bases between. The CDR3: CASSEGMRNYGYTF. CDR3 bases: TGTGCCAGCAGTGAAGGCATGCGTAACTATGGCTACACCTTC.

This chain links TRBV4-2 with TRBJ2-7; 9 nucleotides match TRBD1. Germline V gene lookup returns CDR1 LGHNA and CDR2 YNFKEQ. This CDR3 comprises 17 residues. V gave up 0 bases and J gave up 2 bases; unmatched junction bases: 8. The CDR3 reads CASSQDDSGTGTYEQYF. In nucleotides, the CDR3 is TGTGCCAGCAGCCAAGATGATAGTGGGACAGGGACCTACGAGCAGTACTTC.

The V call is TRBV27, the J call TRBJ2-5; weak D call: TRBD1 (5 bases). The germline CDR1 and CDR2 sequences are MNHEY and SMNVEV (reference sequence). Trimming shortened V by 4 bases and J by 4 bases, and 10 bases separated the two germline ends. This CDR3 has 13 residues. Written as DNA, the CDR3 is TGTGCCAGCAGTTCGTTTGGGGCAGAGACCCAGTACTTC. Its translation is CASSSFGAETQYF.

There are a few counts of this clone. This sequence joins TRBV4-1 and TRBJ2-1, with D possibly TRBD2 on 6 matching bases. Germline-derived CDR1 and CDR2 are MGHRA and YSYEKL. The CDR3 contains 16 residues. V was clipped by 3 bases and J by 0 bases, with 12 bases between them. CDR3 DNA sequence: TGCGCCAGCAGCCAGCGGGGCGGGCCCTCCTACAATGAGCAGTTCTTC. As protein: CASSQRGGPSYNEQFF.

CDR3 sequence: CASSLALLDVRGETQYF. CDR3 coding DNA: TGTGCCAGCAGCTTGGCTTTGCTGGACGTCAGAGGGGAGACCCAGTACTTC. The chain recombines TRBV5-5 with TRBJ2-5; TRBD2 is a possible D gene (5 bases). The V end lost 0 bases, the J end lost 5 bases, and 20 bases lay between the germline ends. The CDR3 runs 17 residues. Germline CDR1 is SGHKS and CDR2 is YYEKEE (reference sequence).

The V and J genes are TRBV14 and TRBJ1-2, with D hard to call. The V gene lost 5 bases and the J gene lost 4 bases, with 11 bases spanning the gap. Germline-derived CDR1 and CDR2 are SGHDN and FVKESK. The CDR3 loop spans 13 amino acids. The CDR3, as DNA: TGTGCCAGCAGCTCCGGGGTTTTCTATGGCTACACCTTC. Protein: CASSSGVFYGYTF.

The chain recombines TRBV19 with TRBJ1-1; TRBD1 agrees at 7 bases. V shed 2 bases, J shed 4 bases, and the junction held 10 bases outside the gene matches. This CDR3 is built from 16 residues. CDR1 LNHDA and CDR2 SQIVND come from the germline V gene (reference sequence). CDR3 nucleotide sequence: TGTGCCAGTAGTATAACGGGACAGAGACTCGGCACTGAAGCTTTCTTT. The encoded protein is CASSITGQRLGTEAFF.

The J gene is TRBJ1-1, the V gene TRBV5-1, with D perhaps TRBD1 (6 bases). V was shortened by 1 base and J by 0 bases, with 7 bases between the two germline ends. Germline V gene data show CDR1 as SGHRS and CDR2 as YFSETQ. CDR3 length equals 14 residues. CDR3 loop: CASSLTGMNTEAFF. The CDR3 nucleotides read TGCGCCAGCAGCTTGACAGGGATGAACACTGAAGCTTTCTTT.

The genes are TRBV2 and TRBJ1-3, with TRBD1 identical over 8 bases. With V trimmed by 9 bases and J by 2 bases, 3 bases remained unmatched. Germline CDR1 is SNHLY and CDR2 is FYNNEI. The CDR3 has 13 amino acids. DNA for the CDR3: TGTGCCAGAACGACAGGGGCTGGAAACACCATATATTTT. As protein: CARTTGAGNTIYF.

This clone was seen just once. The chain combines TRBV9 with TRBJ2-5; TRBD1 agrees at 9 bases. The CDR3 is 14 amino acids. The J segment lost 4 bases and the V segment lost 6 bases, leaving 7 bases of the junction unmatched. Germline loops: CDR1 SGDLS, CDR2 YYNGEE. Here the CDR3 DNA reads TGTGCCAGCAACAGGGACAGGGTGGGAGAGACCCAGTACTTC. Amino acid sequence: CASNRDRVGETQYF.

The chain joins TRBV5-4 to TRBJ2-3; TRBD2 matches 10 bases. This CDR3 contains 15 residues. J lost 1 base, V lost 5 bases, and 4 bases had no gene match. Germline V gene sequence: CDR1 SGHNT, CDR2 YYREEE (reference sequence). CDR3 sequence (DNA): TGTGCCAGCAGTTACGGGACTAGCGGCACAGATACGCAGTATTTT. This translates into CASSYGTSGTDTQYF.

This chain uses TRBV5-4 with TRBJ1-2; 7 bases are a match to TRBD1. Germline trimming cut 0 bases from V and 6 bases from J; bases unmatched to any gene: 5. Germline assignment: CDR1 SGHNT and CDR2 YYREEE (reference sequence). CDR3 length: 14 residues. CDR3 nucleotide sequence: TGTGCCAGCAGCTTGGGAGGGGGCGTCGATGGCTACACCTTC. Translation: CASSLGGGVDGYTF.

The V call is TRBV19, the J call TRBJ2-7; TRBD1 matches at 8 bases. Looked up from germline, CDR1 is LNHDA and CDR2 is SQIVND (reference sequence). V lost 3 bases to trimming and J lost 6 bases; unmatched junction nucleotides: 13. The CDR3 spans 16 residues. DNA of the CDR3: TGTGCCAGTAGTATCTCCCCCGGGACAGGAGGTTCCGAGCAGTACTTC. Translating it yields CASSISPGTGGSEQYF.

In DNA, the CDR3 is TGTGCCAGCACTTTGACTCGCAATGAGCAGTTCTTC. This translates into CASTLTRNEQFF. The gene calls are TRBV12-3 or TRBV12-4 and TRBJ2-1; D remains ambiguous. V gave up 7 bases and J gave up 6 bases, with 10 bases separating them. The CDR3 length is 12 residues.

The rearrangement uses TRBV7-2 and TRBJ2-2; D is unresolved. The germline V and J ends were trimmed by 3 bases and 4 bases, with 9 bases remaining between them. The CDR3 extends over 14 amino acids. CDR1 is SGHTA and CDR2 is FQGNSA in the germline V gene. CDR3 in amino acids: CASSLERFTGELFF. The DNA of the CDR3 is TGTGCCAGCAGCTTGGAGAGATTCACCGGGGAGCTGTTTTTT.

The chain has TRBV5-4 and TRBJ2-1; 8 bases fit TRBD2. V lost 0 bases and J lost 6; bases outside the gene matches: 5. Germline V lookup: CDR1 SGHNT, CDR2 YYREEE (reference sequence). This CDR3 has 15 amino acids. CDR3 sequence: CASSLAGGPFNEQFF. CDR3 in DNA: TGTGCCAGCAGCTTGGCGGGAGGGCCCTTCAATGAGCAGTTCTTC.

This chain links TRBV6-4 with TRBJ1-5; no definite D call. The CDR3 is 14 amino acids. Looked up from germline, CDR1 is MRHNA and CDR2 is SNTAGT. V lost 7 bases, J lost 6 bases, and 16 bases lay in between. The CDR3 region has the DNA TGTGCCAGCAACCCGTTACTTGGCGGTCAGCCCCAGCATTTT. Amino acids: CASNPLLGGQPQHF.

This clone showed up just a few times. This rearrangement joins TRBV7-6 to TRBJ2-5, with 7 bases lining up with TRBD1. With 0 bases clipped from V and 5 bases from J, the junction kept 9 bases outside the gene matches. CDR1 and CDR2 (germline): SGHVS, FNYEAQ. There are 16 residues in the CDR3. CDR3 in amino acids: CASSLAQNRGFETQYF. CDR3 DNA: TGTGCCAGCAGCTTAGCTCAGAACAGGGGATTCGAGACCCAGTACTTC.

The gene calls are TRBV27 and TRBJ2-1; TRBD2 might be the D (6 bases). V dropped 3 bases and J dropped 3 bases, with 15 bases sitting between them. CDR1 is MNHEY, CDR2 SMNVEV, per germline (reference sequence). The CDR3 length is 16 residues. This chain's CDR3 is CASSLILATSYNEQFF. The CDR3 DNA is TGTGCCAGCAGTTTGATTTTGGCGACTAGCTACAATGAGCAGTTCTTC.

This chain uses TRBV7-9 with TRBJ1-1; D perhaps matches TRBD1 (6 bases). CDR1 is SEHNR, CDR2 FQNEAQ, per germline (reference sequence). V lost 4 bases to trimming and J lost 2 bases, with 11 bases between them. The CDR3 contains 14 residues. CDR3 in DNA: TGTGCCAGCAGCTACCCAGGGGTCAACACTGAAGCTTTCTTT. This sequence encodes CASSYPGVNTEAFF.

The rearrangement uses TRBV14 and TRBJ2-1; perhaps TRBD1 as D (5 bases). This CDR3 spans 14 amino acids. Trimming took 7 bases from V and 4 from J, leaving 14 bases between them. The germline gives CDR1 SGHDN, CDR2 FVKESK. CDR3: CASNIREGYNEQFF. The CDR3 bases are TGTGCCAGCAATATCAGGGAAGGGTACAATGAGCAGTTCTTC.

The V gene is TRBV6-2 or TRBV6-3, the J gene TRBJ1-2, with D tentatively TRBD1 (6 bases). The CDR3 spans 15 residues. CDR1 is MNHEY and CDR2 is SVGEGT in the germline V gene. V was shortened by 0 bases and J by 4 bases, with 12 bases between the two germline ends. In DNA form, the CDR3 reads TGTGCCAGCAGTTACTCTCGGGAAGGGGGCTATGGCTACACCTTC. It is translated as CASSYSREGGYGYTF.

The chain carries TRBV7-5 and TRBJ1-2. TRBV7-5 is described as a pseudogene. The CDR3 has 13 amino acids. CDR3 DNA sequence: TGTGTCCAAAAGGCGGCGGAAGACTATGGCTACACCTTC. This codes for CVQKAAEDYGYTF.

This rearrangement joins TRBV29-1 to TRBJ2-3, with 7 positions matching TRBD2. CDR1 is SQVTM, CDR2 ANQGSEA, per germline. The CDR3 runs to 15 residues. V shed 4 bases, J shed 1 base, and the junction held 8 bases outside the gene matches. CDR3 in amino acids: CSVGRWAGGTDTQYF. CDR3 nucleotide sequence: TGCAGCGTTGGACGGTGGGCGGGGGGCACAGATACGCAGTATTTT.

V and J are TRBV19 and TRBJ1-1; tentatively, D is TRBD1 (6 bases). This CDR3 region has 13 residues. Germline V gives CDR1 LNHDA, CDR2 SQIVND (reference sequence). Between the trimmed V and J ends, which lost 6 bases and 8 bases, there was a span of 16 bases. The CDR3 nucleotides read TGTGCCAGTAGCAAACAGGGCTTTGTGGAAGCTTTCTTT. Translating gives CASSKQGFVEAFF.

The rearrangement links TRBV5-4 to TRBJ2-5, with D possibly TRBD2 on 6 matching bases. CDR1 and CDR2 from the germline V gene are SGHNT and YYREEE (reference sequence). The V and J ends lost 2 bases and 5 bases respectively, with 19 bases between them. The CDR3 extends over 16 amino acids. The CDR3 here is CASSFNRGAEGETQYF. CDR3 sequence (DNA): TGTGCCAGCAGCTTTAATCGCGGGGCCGAGGGGGAGACCCAGTACTTC.

The chain recombines TRBV6-6 with TRBJ2-7, with a weak D call TRBD2 (6 bases). Germline V lookup: CDR1 MNHNY, CDR2 SVGAGI (reference sequence). This CDR3 is built from 13 residues. V gave up 7 bases and J gave up 3 bases, with 13 bases separating them. The CDR3 loop reads CASKGGGVYEQYF. Written as DNA, the CDR3 is TGTGCCAGCAAAGGCGGAGGGGTCTACGAGCAGTACTTC.

The chain employs TRBV6-2 or TRBV6-3 and TRBJ2-1; tentative D call: TRBD2 (5 bases). The germline V gene has CDR1 MNHEY and CDR2 SVGEGT. The length of the CDR3 is 14 residues. V lost 2 bases and J lost 5, with 10 bases in between. The chain's CDR3 is CASSYGLLNNEQFF. As DNA, the CDR3 is TGTGCCAGCAGTTACGGACTTCTGAACAATGAGCAGTTCTTC.

The genes are TRBV7-9 and TRBJ2-7; 9 nucleotides agree with TRBD1. V trimming: 5 bases; J trimming: 4 bases; junction bases outside the gene matches: 9. The CDR3 length is 15 residues. CDR1 is SEHNR and CDR2 is FQNEAQ in the germline V gene (reference sequence). CDR3 DNA: TGTGCCAGCAGCCCCCAGGGACAGGGTTGGTACGAGCAGTACTTC. It encodes CASSPQGQGWYEQYF.